This T cell receptor (beta chain) was identified in a study of blood T cell repertoires in COVID-19. Background on the study: COVID-19 samples collected from the United States, Italy and Spain covered acute and convalescent phases. The analysed material was cDNA or gDNA that came from T cells, B-cell-depleted T cells, or PBMCs.

Authors' methods: How many nucleated cells were present was estimated from reference gene primer amplification. The data were produced by immunoSEQ multiplex PCR, yet TCRdb's version contains in-frame clones alone and is incomplete. V, J and clone size are those of that table, while D and trimming were read from the DNA. The sample shows 30,000 to 40,000 clones, approximately 85% of them seen only once. The germline V gene encodes CDR1 SGHRS and CDR2 YFSETQ. V dropped 2 bases and J dropped 10; count of bases not matched to a gene: 11. The CDR3 runs to 14 residues. V usage is TRBV5-1 and J usage is TRBJ1-2; TRBD1 matches at 7 bases. The TCR sequence derives from a man between 60 and 75 years old with active or convalescent COVID-19. Sequencing was done on a sample of peripheral blood. The CDR3 loop is CASSFKQGSSDYTF. The CDR3 region has the DNA TGCGCCAGCAGCTTCAAACAGGGGTCGAGTGACTACACCTTC.